This TCR beta chain comes out of a study of tumor-infiltrating lymphocytes in localized non-small cell lung cancer. The sample holds a few counts of this clone. This CDR3 has 13 amino acids. Germline V gives CDR1 ENHRY, CDR2 SYGVKD. Trimming shortened V by 0 bases and J by 6 bases, and 9 bases separated the two germline ends. Assay: immunoSEQ multiplex PCR; the TCRdb copy retains only in-frame clones and omits some. Of approximately 12,000 clones in the sample, 66% were seen once. Sequencing was carried out using lung tumor tissue. This chain uses TRBV10-3 with TRBJ2-7; perhaps D is TRBD1 or TRBD2 (6 bases each). This receptor was identified in a human donor with non-small cell lung cancer. The CDR3 DNA reads as TGTGCCATCAGTGAGTCGGGGGGCGGCGAGCAGTACTTC. Its translation: CAISESGGGEQYF.